A single sample is the source of the 22 T cell receptor beta chains below, sequenced in a study of OX40 agonist ivuxolimab in advanced cancers. The assay was immunoSEQ multiplex PCR, and TCRdb's table has in-frame clones only and misses some. The profile covers some 150,000 clones, with about 93% appearing a single time and approximately 0.93% taken by the ten largest. The sample in question was CD4+ or CD8+ T cells sorted from blood, obtained in a trial of the OX40 agonist ivuxolimab. The receptor set was obtained from an adult with an advanced solid tumor such as melanoma, head and neck, liver or kidney cancer.

The genes are TRBV6-5 and TRBJ2-7, with 9 bases that match TRBD1. CDR3 size: 14 residues. Unmatched junction bases numbered 6, after V lost 3 bases and J lost 6 bases. Looked up from germline, CDR1 is MNHEY and CDR2 is SVGAGI. CDR3 DNA: TGTGCCAGCAGTTATGGACAGGGGAGGGTCGAGCAGTACTTC. It yields the protein CASSYGQGRVEQYF.

V usage is TRBV5-1 and J usage is TRBJ2-3; maybe TRBD2 (6 bases). Germline V CDR1 and CDR2: SGHRS, YFSETQ. The CDR3 contains 14 residues. The ends were cut back, 4 bases at V and 4 bases at J, with 13 bases in the middle. The CDR3 protein is CASSDRGSPDTQYF. The CDR3 nucleotides read TGCGCCAGCAGCGACCGGGGGTCGCCAGATACGCAGTATTTT.

The chain has TRBV18 and TRBJ1-2; D is undetermined. Germline-derived CDR1 and CDR2 are KGHSH and LQKENI. CDR3 length: 15 amino acids. Deletions cut 4 bases from V and 6 bases from J, with 18 bases between. The CDR3 protein is CASSLPNQREHGYTF. In nucleotides, the CDR3 is TGTGCCAGCTCACTCCCCAATCAGCGTGAGCATGGCTACACCTTC.

The chain employs TRBV7-3 and TRBJ2-5; a possible D gene is TRBD1 (5 bases). Trimming pared 5 bases from V and 2 bases from J, leaving 12 bases between. Germline V gene data show CDR1 as SGHTA and CDR2 as FQGTGA. This CDR3 has 14 amino acids. CDR3 nucleotide sequence: TGTGCCAGCAGCCCCCAAACAGGACAAGAGACCCAGTACTTC. Residues: CASSPQTGQETQYF.

V gene TRBV6-5 combines with J gene TRBJ1-2; weak D call: TRBD1 (5 bases). Looked up from germline, CDR1 is MNHEY and CDR2 is SVGAGI. The V end was cut by 0 bases, the J end by 5 bases, with 13 bases between. The CDR3 runs 15 residues. CDR3 in amino acids: CASSYSRGKGYGYTF. The CDR3 DNA reads as TGTGCCAGCAGTTACTCGCGGGGGAAGGGGTATGGCTACACCTTC.

The chain employs TRBV10-3 and TRBJ1-5; D uncertain. The germline CDR1 and CDR2 sequences are ENHRY and SYGVKD. The CDR3 is 13 residues long. Trimming cost V 2 bases and J 2 bases, with 4 bases left between them. As DNA, the CDR3 is TGTGCCATCAGTGAGAGTGGCAATCAGCCCCAGCATTTT. This encodes CAISESGNQPQHF.

This clone was seen once. The chain has TRBV6-1 and TRBJ2-7, with 9 bases matching TRBD2. The CDR3 runs to 15 residues. With 4 bases clipped from V and 3 bases from J, the junction kept 7 bases outside the gene matches. The germline CDR1 and CDR2 sequences are MNHNS and SASEGT. CDR3 in amino acids: CASSGGSGGRYEQYF. The CDR3 DNA reads TGTGCCAGCAGTGGGGGCAGCGGGGGGCGCTACGAGCAGTACTTC.

The chain combines TRBV4-1 with TRBJ1-1; TRBD1 matches at 10 bases. This CDR3 has 16 residues. V was pared by 4 bases and J by 11 bases, with 16 bases of the junction left unmatched. Germline V gene sequence: CDR1 MGHRA, CDR2 YSYEKL. The CDR3 DNA sequence: TGCGCCAGCAGCCCACTTCTCCGGGACAGGGGCCGGGATGCTTTCTTT. Amino acids: CASSPLLRDRGRDAFF.

The J gene is TRBJ2-1, the V gene TRBV19, with D perhaps being TRBD1 or TRBD2 (6 bases each). The CDR3 consists of 16 residues. From germline, CDR1 is LNHDA and CDR2 SQIVND (reference sequence). Trimming took 3 bases from V and 7 from J, leaving 19 bases between them. For the CDR3, the DNA is TGTGCCAGTAGTATTTGGGGGGCCGACCTAACGAATGAGCAGTTCTTC. It translates to CASSIWGADLTNEQFF. Complete variable domain (other parts from reference TRBV19 and TRBJ2-1): DGGITQSPKYLFRKEGQNVTLSCEQNLNHDAMYWYRQDPGQGLRLIYYSQIVNDFQKGDIAEGYSVSREKKESFPLTVTSAQKNPTAFYLCASSIWGADLTNEQFFGPGTRLTVL.

The chain joins TRBV11-2 to TRBJ1-1; unclear D gene. The germline gives CDR1 SGHAT, CDR2 FQNNGV. This CDR3 spans 13 amino acids. V shed 5 bases and J shed 8 bases, with 15 bases lying between them. The CDR3 is CASSPRDAGEAFF. CDR3 nucleotides: TGTGCCAGCAGCCCGCGAGATGCCGGGGAAGCTTTCTTT.

CDR3 nucleotide sequence: TGCAGTGCTTCCAGGGTGGAGACCCAGTACTTC. It encodes CSASRVETQYF. V is TRBV20-1 and J is TRBJ2-5, with a weak D call TRBD1 (5 bases). The germline V gene encodes CDR1 DFQATT and CDR2 SNEGSKA (reference sequence). Trimming took off 5 bases at V and 5 bases at J, with 9 bases between the two ends. This CDR3 is 11 amino acids long.

The J gene is TRBJ1-3, the V gene TRBV5-1; 8 bases align to TRBD1. Germline CDR1 SGHRS, CDR2 YFSETQ. The CDR3 consists of 16 residues. Trimming cost V 0 bases and J 3 bases; bases outside gene matches: 5. In DNA, the CDR3 is TGCGCCAGCAGCTTGGGGTCAGGGGGCGATGGAAACACCATATATTTT. This gives the protein CASSLGSGGDGNTIYF.

This chain connects TRBV7-9 to TRBJ2-3; 8 bases fit TRBD1. Germline V gene lookup returns CDR1 SEHNR and CDR2 FQNEAQ (reference sequence). V lost 4 bases and J lost 5; bases outside the gene matches: 5. This CDR3 has 14 residues. CDR3 amino acids: CASSSGTGVDTQYF. The CDR3 DNA reads as TGTGCCAGCAGCTCCGGGACAGGTGTAGATACGCAGTATTTT.

This chain joins TRBV7-2 and TRBJ2-5; a possible D gene is TRBD2 (6 bases). Germline V gene sequence: CDR1 SGHTA, CDR2 FQGNSA. This CDR3 is built from 14 residues. Between the trimmed V and J ends, which lost 5 bases and 8 bases, there was a span of 18 bases. CDR3 in amino acids: CASSLGGWDETQYF. The DNA of the CDR3 is TGTGCCAGCAGCCTTGGGGGGTGGGATGAAACCCAGTACTTC.

This chain connects TRBV4-3 to TRBJ2-1, with D perhaps TRBD1 (7 bases). Germline assignment: CDR1 LGHNA and CDR2 YSLEER. Trimming cost V 1 base and J 3 bases, with 10 bases left between them. This CDR3 spans 15 amino acids. The CDR3 DNA reads as TGCGCCAGCAGCCAAGGCAGGGGGGTCTACAATGAGCAGTTCTTC. Protein sequence: CASSQGRGVYNEQFF.

Concerning this clone itself: Within the sample, other DNA sequences also encode this same CDR3. J is TRBJ1-2 and V is TRBV19, with D unclear. This CDR3 contains 14 residues. Trimming cost V 0 bases and J 5 bases, with 10 bases left between them. Germline CDR1 and CDR2: LNHDA and SQIVND (reference sequence). The CDR3 DNA follows: TGTGCCAGTAGTATAGAGGGATCACTATATGGCTACACCTTC. It specifies CASSIEGSLYGYTF.

The rearrangement joins TRBV6-5 to TRBJ2-5; a weak D match, TRBD2 (5 bases). This CDR3 spans 14 amino acids. Germline V CDR1 and CDR2: MNHEY, SVGAGI. V was clipped by 2 bases and J by 2 bases, with 9 bases between them. CDR3 DNA: TGTGCCAGCAGTTACCCCGACTATCAAGAGACCCAGTACTTC. Its protein product is CASSYPDYQETQYF.

This chain connects TRBV28 to TRBJ1-4; 8 bases agree with TRBD1. Germline loops: CDR1 MDHEN, CDR2 SYDVKM. V lost 5 bases to trimming and J lost 3 bases; unmatched junction nucleotides: 5. The CDR3 runs to 15 residues. CDR3 sequence: CASSIPGGSNEKLFF. The CDR3 nucleotides read TGTGCCAGCAGTATCCCAGGGGGCTCTAATGAAAAACTGTTTTTT.

V usage is TRBV19 and J usage is TRBJ1-5, with a tentative D call TRBD1 (6 bases). Trimming pared 7 bases from V and 11 bases from J, leaving 12 bases between. This CDR3 has 11 residues. Germline V CDR1 and CDR2: LNHDA, SQIVND (reference sequence). This CDR3 reads CASIEGVTQHF. The CDR3 region has the DNA TGTGCCAGTATTGAGGGGGTAACCCAGCATTTT.

The chain uses TRBV6-5 and TRBJ1-5; D uncertain. CDR3 length: 14 residues. V was pared by 2 bases and J by 5 bases, with 10 bases between. CDR1 MNHEY and CDR2 SVGAGI come from the germline V gene. CDR3 in DNA: TGTGCCAGCAGTTACGTAAGTCCTTATCAGCCCCAGCATTTT. This translates into CASSYVSPYQPQHF.

Only a few counts were recorded for this clone. This chain joins TRBV9 and TRBJ1-1; D remains ambiguous. V lost 0 bases and J 3 bases, leaving 3 bases between the germline ends. From germline, CDR1 is SGDLS and CDR2 YYNGEE. CDR3 length equals 12 residues. The CDR3 DNA reads TGTGCCAGCAGCGTAGGGGACACTGAAGCTTTCTTT. Translation gives CASSVGDTEAFF.

The chain has TRBV7-9 and TRBJ1-1; 9 nucleotides match TRBD1. V lost 1 base, J lost 11 bases, and 2 bases stayed unmatched. Germline loops: CDR1 SEHNR, CDR2 FQNEAQ (reference sequence). This CDR3 spans 12 amino acids. The CDR3 DNA reads as TGTGCCAGCAGCTTAGGGACAGGGGTTGCTTTCTTT. As protein: CASSLGTGVAFF. Looking up the rest from reference TRBV7-9 and TRBJ1-1 gives the full variable domain: DTGVSQNPRHKITKRGQNVTFRCDPISEHNRLYWYRQTLGQGPEFLTYFQNEAQLEKSRLLSDRFSAERPKGSFSTLEIQRTEQGDSAMYLCASSLGTGVAFFGQGTRLTVV.